A selection of T cell receptor beta chains follows, all from one sample in a study of T cells of healthy individuals. TCRdb passed the 5' RACE reads through MiXCR, listing each CDR3 protein once. The sample holds 100,000 or so distinct CDR3 sequences, roughly 18% seen once. The receptors were gathered from a human donor in good health. Each CDR3 is given with its conserved first and last residue. For some rows the clone size is stated as once, few or many, or as a class when expanded; others skip it.

>many|TRBV6-6|TRBJ1-5
CASRETGINQPQHF
>many|TRBV11-3|TRBJ1-1
CASSWQGSTEAFF
>.|TRBV20-1|TRBJ2-6
CSARGQGSSGANVLTF
>few|TRBV28|TRBJ2-4
CASSRPGQGGLTKNIQYF
>.|TRBV5-1|TRBJ2-7
CASTSDPIAAYEQYF
>.|TRBV7-2|TRBJ2-5
CASSLSAVTTQYF
>few|TRBV6-5|TRBJ1-2
CASSPGQNYGYTF
>.|TRBV4-1|TRBJ1-1
CASSQDGRGNTEAFF
>.|TRBV28|TRBJ2-3
CAGASGWDTQYF
>.|TRBV20-1|TRBJ2-2
CSARDRGTNTGELFF
>.|TRBV12-3/TRBV12-4|TRBJ1-2
CASRPGQGRYGYTF
>.|TRBV7-9|TRBJ2-1
CASPGPYNEQFF
>.|TRBV7-9|TRBJ1-1
CASSLNTGLNTEAFF
>few|TRBV10-3|TRBJ2-2
CAISERDAGTGELFF
>few|TRBV6-5|TRBJ1-1
CASSYSMGAGGTTEAFF
>many|TRBV20-1|TRBJ2-5
CSASDTSLETQYF
>many|TRBV24-1|TRBJ2-5
CAPLRHTGVRTQETQYF
>many|TRBV20-1|TRBJ2-1
CSARGLAGPNYNEQFF
>few|TRBV7-9|TRBJ2-4
CASSLGGSKNIQYF
>few|TRBV6-2/TRBV6-3|TRBJ2-1
CASSRDRGEEQFF
>.|TRBV28|TRBJ1-2
CASSRAQGKFGGYTF
>once|TRBV6-5|TRBJ1-5
CASSYSMSNQPQHF
>.|TRBV28|TRBJ2-3
CASSFGSFGTDTQYF
>.|TRBV4-2|TRBJ1-1
CASSQESRPPNTEAFF
>.|TRBV7-2|TRBJ1-2
CASSLVYGGLTNYGYTF
>few|TRBV9|TRBJ2-2
CASSVDQESTGELFF
>.|TRBV15|TRBJ1-4
CATSKGISGEKLFF
>few|TRBV7-9|TRBJ2-1
CASSAMDRQYNEQFF